The table lists the clone carrying this T cell receptor (beta chain) with many counts. The data are from a study of Graves' ophthalmopathy and Graves' hyperthyroidism. CDR3 size: 17 residues. Germline V gene data show CDR1 as SNHLY and CDR2 as FYNNEI. With 3 bases clipped from V and 0 bases from J, the junction kept 11 bases outside the gene matches. The study amplified TCR beta CDR3 regions using RNA transcripts. RT-PCR was first run with HTBI primers, then multiplex PCR in a second round. TCRdb redid the calling of the multiplex PCR reads with MiXCR, one entry per CDR3 protein. The sample lists 300,000 to 500,000 distinct CDR3 sequences, approximately 15% occurring once. Other autoimmune diseases, uncontrolled infections, pregnancy and lactation each led to patient exclusion.

The sample comprised peripheral blood. The rearrangement joins TRBV2 to TRBJ2-7; 7 nucleotides align to TRBD2. The sequence derives from a woman between 18 and 29 years old with stable Graves' hyperthyroidism. CDR3: CASSEREGRVASYEQYF. CDR3 DNA: TGTGCCAGCAGTGAGAGGGAGGGGAGGGTTGCCTCCTACGAGCAGTACTTC. Looking up the rest from reference TRBV2 and TRBJ2-7 gives the full variable domain: EPEVTQTPSHQVTQMGQEVILRCVPISNHLYFYWYRQILGQKVEFLVSFYNNEISEKSEIFDDQFSVERPDGSNFTLKIRSTKLEDSAMYFCASSEREGRVASYEQYFGPGTRLTVT.